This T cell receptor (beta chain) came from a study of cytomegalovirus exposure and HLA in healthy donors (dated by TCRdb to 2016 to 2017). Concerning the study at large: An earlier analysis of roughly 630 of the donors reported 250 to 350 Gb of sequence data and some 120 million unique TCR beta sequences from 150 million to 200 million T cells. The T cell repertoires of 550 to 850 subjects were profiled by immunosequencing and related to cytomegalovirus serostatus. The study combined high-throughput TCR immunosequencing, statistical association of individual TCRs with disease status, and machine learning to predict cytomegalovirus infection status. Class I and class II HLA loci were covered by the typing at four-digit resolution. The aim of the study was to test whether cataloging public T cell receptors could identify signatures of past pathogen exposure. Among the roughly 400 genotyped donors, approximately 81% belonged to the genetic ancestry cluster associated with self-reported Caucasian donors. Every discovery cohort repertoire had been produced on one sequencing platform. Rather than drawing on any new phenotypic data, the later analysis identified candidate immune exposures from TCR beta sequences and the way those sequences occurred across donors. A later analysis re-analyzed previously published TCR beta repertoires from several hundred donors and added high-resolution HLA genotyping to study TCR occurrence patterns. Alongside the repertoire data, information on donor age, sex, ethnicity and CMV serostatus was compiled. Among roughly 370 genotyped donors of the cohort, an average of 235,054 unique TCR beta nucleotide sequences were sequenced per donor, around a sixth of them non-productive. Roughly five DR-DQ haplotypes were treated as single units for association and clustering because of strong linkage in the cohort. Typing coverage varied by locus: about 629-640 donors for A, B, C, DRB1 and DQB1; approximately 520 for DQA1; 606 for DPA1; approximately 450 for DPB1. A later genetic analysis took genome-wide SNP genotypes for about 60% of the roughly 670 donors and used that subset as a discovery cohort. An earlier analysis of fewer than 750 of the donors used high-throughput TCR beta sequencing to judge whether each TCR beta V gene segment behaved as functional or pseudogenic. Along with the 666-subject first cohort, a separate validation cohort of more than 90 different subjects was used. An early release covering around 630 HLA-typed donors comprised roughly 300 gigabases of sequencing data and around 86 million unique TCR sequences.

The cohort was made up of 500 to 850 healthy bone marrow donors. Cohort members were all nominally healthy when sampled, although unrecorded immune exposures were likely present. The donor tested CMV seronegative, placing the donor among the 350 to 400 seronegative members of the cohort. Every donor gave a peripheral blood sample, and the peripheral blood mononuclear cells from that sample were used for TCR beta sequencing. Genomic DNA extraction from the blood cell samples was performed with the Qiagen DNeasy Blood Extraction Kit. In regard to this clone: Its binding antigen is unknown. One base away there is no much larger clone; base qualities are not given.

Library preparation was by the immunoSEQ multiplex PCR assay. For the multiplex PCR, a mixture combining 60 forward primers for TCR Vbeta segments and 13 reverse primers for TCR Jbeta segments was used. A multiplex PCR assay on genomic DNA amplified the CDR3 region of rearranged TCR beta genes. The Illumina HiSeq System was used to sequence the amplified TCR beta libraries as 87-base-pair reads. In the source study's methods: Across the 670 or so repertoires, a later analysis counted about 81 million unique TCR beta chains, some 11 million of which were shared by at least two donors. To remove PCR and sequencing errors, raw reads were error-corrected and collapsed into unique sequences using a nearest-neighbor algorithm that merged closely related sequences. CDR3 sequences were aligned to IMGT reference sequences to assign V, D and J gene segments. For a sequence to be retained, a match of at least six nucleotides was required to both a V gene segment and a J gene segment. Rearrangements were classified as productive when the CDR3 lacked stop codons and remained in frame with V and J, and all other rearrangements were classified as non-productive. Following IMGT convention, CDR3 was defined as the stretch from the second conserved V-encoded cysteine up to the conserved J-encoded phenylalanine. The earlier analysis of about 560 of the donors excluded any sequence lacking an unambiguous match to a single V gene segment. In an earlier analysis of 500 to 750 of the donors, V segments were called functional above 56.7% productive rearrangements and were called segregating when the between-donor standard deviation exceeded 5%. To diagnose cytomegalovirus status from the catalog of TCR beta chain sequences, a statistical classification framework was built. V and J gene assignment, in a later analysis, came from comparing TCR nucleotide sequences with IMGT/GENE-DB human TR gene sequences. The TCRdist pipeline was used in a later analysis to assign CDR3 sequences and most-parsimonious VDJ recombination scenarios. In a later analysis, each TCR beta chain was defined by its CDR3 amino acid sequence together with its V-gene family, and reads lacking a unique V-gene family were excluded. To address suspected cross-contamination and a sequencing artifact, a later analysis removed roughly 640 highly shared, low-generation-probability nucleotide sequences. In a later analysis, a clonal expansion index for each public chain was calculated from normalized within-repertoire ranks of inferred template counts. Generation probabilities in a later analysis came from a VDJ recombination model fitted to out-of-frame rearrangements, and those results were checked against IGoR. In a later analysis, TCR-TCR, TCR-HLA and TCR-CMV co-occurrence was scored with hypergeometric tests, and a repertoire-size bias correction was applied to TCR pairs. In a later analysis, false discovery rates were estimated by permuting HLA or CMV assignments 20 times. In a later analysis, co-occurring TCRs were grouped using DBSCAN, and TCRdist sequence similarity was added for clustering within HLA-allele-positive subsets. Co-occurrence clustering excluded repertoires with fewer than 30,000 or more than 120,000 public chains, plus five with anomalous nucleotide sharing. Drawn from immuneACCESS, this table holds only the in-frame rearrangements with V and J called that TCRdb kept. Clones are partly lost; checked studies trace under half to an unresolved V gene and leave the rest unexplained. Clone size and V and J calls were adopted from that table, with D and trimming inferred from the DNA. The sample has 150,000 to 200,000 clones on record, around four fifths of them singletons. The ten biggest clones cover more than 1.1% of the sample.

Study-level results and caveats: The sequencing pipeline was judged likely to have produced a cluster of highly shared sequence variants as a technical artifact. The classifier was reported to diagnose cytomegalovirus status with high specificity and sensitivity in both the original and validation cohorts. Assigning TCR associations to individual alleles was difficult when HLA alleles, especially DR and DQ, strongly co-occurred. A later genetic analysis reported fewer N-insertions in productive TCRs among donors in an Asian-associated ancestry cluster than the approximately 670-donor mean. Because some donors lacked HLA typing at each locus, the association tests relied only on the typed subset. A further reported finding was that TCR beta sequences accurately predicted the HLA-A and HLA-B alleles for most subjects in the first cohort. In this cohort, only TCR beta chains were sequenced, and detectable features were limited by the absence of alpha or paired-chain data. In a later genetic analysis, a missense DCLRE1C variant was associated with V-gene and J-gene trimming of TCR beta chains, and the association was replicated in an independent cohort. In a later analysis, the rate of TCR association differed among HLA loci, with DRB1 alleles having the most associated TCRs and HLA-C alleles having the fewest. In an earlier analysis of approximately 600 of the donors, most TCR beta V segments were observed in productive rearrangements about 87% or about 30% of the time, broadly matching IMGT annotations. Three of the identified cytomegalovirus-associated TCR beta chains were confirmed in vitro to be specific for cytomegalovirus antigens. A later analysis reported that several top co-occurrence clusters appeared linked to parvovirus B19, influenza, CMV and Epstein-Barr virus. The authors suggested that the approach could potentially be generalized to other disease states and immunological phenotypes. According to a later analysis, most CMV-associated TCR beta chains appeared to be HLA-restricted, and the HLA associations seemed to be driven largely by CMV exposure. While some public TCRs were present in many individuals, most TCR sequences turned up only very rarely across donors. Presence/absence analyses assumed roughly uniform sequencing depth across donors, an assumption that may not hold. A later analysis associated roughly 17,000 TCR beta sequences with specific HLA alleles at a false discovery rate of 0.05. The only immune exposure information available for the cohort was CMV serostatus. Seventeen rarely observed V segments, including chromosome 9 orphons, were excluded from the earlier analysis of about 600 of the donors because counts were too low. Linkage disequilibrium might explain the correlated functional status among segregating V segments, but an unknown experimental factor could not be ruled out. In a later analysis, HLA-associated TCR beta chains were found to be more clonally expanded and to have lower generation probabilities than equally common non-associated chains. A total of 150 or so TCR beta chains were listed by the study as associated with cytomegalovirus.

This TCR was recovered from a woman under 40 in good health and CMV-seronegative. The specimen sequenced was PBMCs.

CDR3 sequence: CASSQDRGFHLQETQYF. The sequenced DNA: TGTGCCAGCAGTCAGGACAGGGGCTTTCACCTTCAAGAGACCCAGTACTTC. This chain joins TRBV5-6 to TRBJ2-5; 9 bases in the middle match TRBD1. Relative to germline, V is missing 5 bases and J is missing 2 bases, with 13 bases of the junction outside any gene match. The CDR3 holds 17 amino acids from the cysteine to the phenylalanine. CDR3 DNA only is kept here, 51 bases in frame from base 1. Sequences SGHDT (CDR1) and YYEEEE (CDR2) are obtained from the germline V gene.